The 25 T cell receptor beta chains given below trace back to one sample, sequenced in a study of CD4 T cells in relation to SARS-CoV-2 and coronaviruses (dated by TCRdb to the early 2020s). Library creation used the immunoSEQ multiplex PCR assay. TCRdb retrieved this table from immuneACCESS and kept in-frame rearrangements only. Not all clones are present; in checked studies, unresolved V genes account for under half, and no reason is known for the remainder. The sample profile shows about 54,000 clones; just over 90% of them were found once. The top ten hold roughly 0.4% of the sample. The material sequenced was naive CD4+ T cells from PBMCs. The cell subset or site label, read with the paper, signifies: naive CD4+ T cells isolated by negative enrichment. These receptors were obtained from an adult with COVID-19.

The rearrangement joins TRBV10-3 to TRBJ2-3, with D perhaps given as TRBD1 or TRBD2 (5 bases each). CDR1 ENHRY and CDR2 SYGVKD come from the germline V gene. Trimming took 4 bases from V and 2 from J, leaving 13 bases between them. The CDR3 contains 15 residues. CDR3 amino acids: CAISVGRATTDTQYF. Written as DNA, the CDR3 is TGTGCCATCAGTGTGGGGCGGGCAACCACAGATACGCAGTATTTT.

The V call is TRBV27, the J call TRBJ2-7, with D perhaps TRBD2 (6 bases). Germline V gene lookup returns CDR1 MNHEY and CDR2 SMNVEV (reference sequence). V lost 5 bases, J lost 2 bases, and 16 bases lay in between. The CDR3 extends over 15 amino acids. The CDR3 DNA follows: TGTGCCAGCAGTCGGGCGGGGTCGCGCACCTACGAGCAGTACTTC. It translates to CASSRAGSRTYEQYF.

The gene calls are TRBV7-8 and TRBJ1-3; maybe TRBD1 (5 bases). Trimming took off 3 bases at V and 0 bases at J, with 12 bases between the two ends. The length of the CDR3 is 16 residues. Germline V lookup: CDR1 SGHVS, CDR2 FQNEAQ. The CDR3 loop reads CASSFRVADSGNTIYF. The CDR3 DNA reads TGTGCCAGCAGCTTCAGGGTAGCCGACTCTGGAAACACCATATATTTT. The variable domain in full, with the rest retrieved from reference TRBV7-8 and TRBJ1-3, is GAGVSQSPRYKVAKRGQDVALRCDPISGHVSLFWYQQALGQGPEFLTYFQNEAQLDKSGLPSDRFFAERPEGSVSTLKIQRTQQEDSAVYLCASSFRVADSGNTIYFGEGSWLTVV.

V usage is TRBV30 and J usage is TRBJ1-2, with a possible D match to TRBD1 (6 bases). The V end lost 0 bases, the J end lost 8 bases, and 19 bases lay between the germline ends. The germline gives CDR1 GTSNPN, CDR2 SVGIG (reference sequence). The CDR3 is 15 amino acids. In nucleotides, the CDR3 is TGTGCCTGGAGTGTAGCACGAAACAGGGCGACGGGCTACACCTTC. It translates to CAWSVARNRATGYTF.

The rearrangement links TRBV3-1 (or the pseudogene TRBV3-2) to TRBJ1-2; 8 bases agree with TRBD1. The germline gives CDR1 LGHDT, CDR2 YNNKEL (reference sequence). J was trimmed by 4 bases and V by 1 base; bases with no gene match: 5. The CDR3 contains 15 residues. CDR3 residues: CASSQGTGYTYGYTF. CDR3 sequence (DNA): TGTGCCAGCAGCCAAGGGACAGGGTACACCTATGGCTACACCTTC.

V gene TRBV7-2 combines with J gene TRBJ1-2, with a tentative D call TRBD1 (6 bases). This CDR3 spans 14 amino acids. Germline CDR1 and CDR2: SGHTA and FQGNSA. The ends were cut back, 1 base at V and 4 bases at J, with 10 bases in the middle. The CDR3 reads CASSLVQGPYGYTF. The CDR3 DNA reads TGTGCCAGCAGCTTAGTACAGGGCCCCTATGGCTACACCTTC.

The table lists this clone with a count of one. The chain joins TRBV4-2 to TRBJ2-3; a weak D match, TRBD2 (5 bases). CDR3 length: 17 residues. From germline, CDR1 is LGHNA and CDR2 YNFKEQ. The germline V and J ends were trimmed by 4 bases and 4 bases, with 21 bases remaining between them. CDR3 sequence reads: CASSRSAGYGNADTQYF. As DNA, the CDR3 is TGTGCCAGCAGCCGAAGTGCGGGTTATGGGAACGCAGATACGCAGTATTTT.

The rearrangement uses TRBV7-2 and TRBJ2-4, with D hard to call. Germline assignment: CDR1 SGHTA and CDR2 FQGNSA. Trimming took off 5 bases at V and 8 bases at J, with 7 bases between the two ends. The length of the CDR3 is 11 residues. DNA for the CDR3: TGTGCCAGCAGCCTTTCGGACATTCAGTACTTC. This codes for CASSLSDIQYF.

This clone was counted a few times. The V call is TRBV30, the J call TRBJ1-1; D is unclear. Germline values: CDR1 GTSNPN, CDR2 SVGIG (reference sequence). The CDR3 loop spans 10 amino acids. The CDR3 region is CGGKNTEAFF. The CDR3 DNA is TGTGGGGGAAAGAACACTGAAGCTTTCTTT.

The rearrangement joins TRBV28 to TRBJ2-7, with D maybe TRBD2 (6 bases). CDR1 is MDHEN and CDR2 is SYDVKM in the germline V gene. The CDR3 length is 15 residues. With 6 bases removed from V and 1 base from J, the gap between germline ends came to 16 bases. CDR3 nucleotide sequence: TGTGCCAGCAGCCCTATACAGGCGGGATCCTACGAGCAGTACTTC. Its translation is CASSPIQAGSYEQYF. Looking up the rest from reference TRBV28 and TRBJ2-7 gives the full variable domain: DVKVTQSSRYLVKRTGEKVFLECVQDMDHENMFWYRQDPGLGLRLIYFSYDVKMKEKGDIPEGYSVSREKKERFSLILESASTNQTSMYLCASSPIQAGSYEQYFGPGTRLTVT.

This clone was detected a few times. This chain links TRBV28 with TRBJ1-2, with D unclear. Germline CDR1 MDHEN, CDR2 SYDVKM. This CDR3 comprises 11 residues. V lost 7 bases and J 6 bases, leaving 9 bases between the germline ends. The CDR3 bases are TGTGCCAGCAAGGCGTACGATGGCTACACCTTC. Its translation is CASKAYDGYTF.

This chain links TRBV5-1 with TRBJ1-5, with 8 bases lining up with TRBD1. Germline CDR1 is SGHRS and CDR2 is YFSETQ. V trimming: 4 bases; J trimming: 3 bases; junction bases outside the gene matches: 6. CDR3 length equals 15 residues. CDR3 sequence (DNA): TGCGCCAGCAGCCCGGGGACAGGCGACAATCAGCCCCAGCATTTT. Its protein product is CASSPGTGDNQPQHF.

V usage is TRBV7-3 and J usage is TRBJ2-1; D may be TRBD1 (6 bases). CDR3 length: 16 residues. The V gene's germline CDR1 is SGHTA and CDR2 FQGTGA. V shed 5 bases and J shed 0 bases, with 14 bases lying between them. The CDR3 region has the DNA TGTGCCAGCAGCCCCAGGGGTGGAAGCTCCTACAATGAGCAGTTCTTC. Translating gives CASSPRGGSSYNEQFF.

The genes are TRBV4-1 and TRBJ1-1; 12 nucleotides agree with TRBD1. Germline-derived CDR1 and CDR2 are MGHRA and YSYEKL. The CDR3 contains 15 residues. V gave up 7 bases and J gave up 4 bases; unmatched junction bases: 7. The CDR3 DNA is TGCGCCAGCAATTTCCCGGGACAGGGGGCCACTGAAGCTTTCTTT. It specifies CASNFPGQGATEAFF.

The chain carries TRBV3-1 (or the pseudogene TRBV3-2) and TRBJ1-1; tentative D call: TRBD1 (6 bases). Germline-derived CDR1 and CDR2 are LGHDT and YNNKEL (reference sequence). Trimming pared 0 bases from V and 1 base from J, leaving 9 bases between. The CDR3 covers 15 residues. In DNA, the CDR3 is TGTGCCAGCAGCCAAGAATGGACAGCGAACACTGAAGCTTTCTTT. As protein: CASSQEWTANTEAFF.

J is TRBJ2-3 and V is TRBV12-3 or TRBV12-4; D could derive from TRBD1 or TRBD2 (6 bases each). Between the trimmed V and J ends, which lost 6 bases and 6 bases, there was a span of 10 bases. The CDR3 loop spans 12 amino acids. The CDR3: CASRMGGDTQYF. The CDR3 region has the DNA TGTGCCAGCAGGATGGGGGGCGATACGCAGTATTTT.

The chain links TRBV28 to TRBJ1-3; D gene unclear. V was trimmed by 6 bases and J by 10 bases, leaving 13 bases between them. The CDR3 has 12 amino acids. Germline V gene lookup returns CDR1 MDHEN and CDR2 SYDVKM. The CDR3 reads CASSVNYGTIYF. The DNA of the CDR3 is TGTGCCAGCAGCGTAAACTACGGGACCATATATTTT. Full variable domain (outside the CDR3, taken from reference TRBV28 and TRBJ1-3): DVKVTQSSRYLVKRTGEKVFLECVQDMDHENMFWYRQDPGLGLRLIYFSYDVKMKEKGDIPEGYSVSREKKERFSLILESASTNQTSMYLCASSVNYGTIYFGEGSWLTVV.

The rearrangement links TRBV28 to TRBJ1-4, with no clear D. Germline values: CDR1 MDHEN, CDR2 SYDVKM. V gave up 2 bases and J gave up 3 bases, with 4 bases separating them. The CDR3 is 13 amino acids. This CDR3 is CASSLDPNEKLFF. CDR3 coding DNA: TGTGCCAGCAGTTTAGATCCTAATGAAAAACTGTTTTTT. Full variable domain (missing parts from reference TRBV28 and TRBJ1-4): DVKVTQSSRYLVKRTGEKVFLECVQDMDHENMFWYRQDPGLGLRLIYFSYDVKMKEKGDIPEGYSVSREKKERFSLILESASTNQTSMYLCASSLDPNEKLFFGSGTQLSVL.

This chain uses TRBV5-1 with TRBJ2-3; 7 nucleotides agree with TRBD2. The germline gives CDR1 SGHRS, CDR2 YFSETQ. The CDR3 extends over 15 amino acids. J gave up 2 bases and V 0 bases, and 3 bases lay outside the gene matches. This CDR3 is CASSLGAGFTDTQYF. The CDR3 coding sequence is TGCGCCAGCAGCTTGGGAGCGGGATTCACAGATACGCAGTATTTT.

The V call is TRBV19, the J call TRBJ1-1; D not resolved. Trimming took off 9 bases at V and 4 bases at J, with 21 bases between the two ends. Germline V gene data show CDR1 as LNHDA and CDR2 as SQIVND (reference sequence). This CDR3 region has 15 residues. CDR3 region: CASRYFATESTEAFF. In nucleotides, the CDR3 is TGTGCCAGCCGGTACTTCGCGACGGAGAGCACTGAAGCTTTCTTT.

The chain links TRBV5-1 to TRBJ2-3; 13 nucleotides line up with TRBD2. V lost 4 bases, J lost 2 bases, and 10 bases stayed unmatched. Germline V gene lookup returns CDR1 SGHRS and CDR2 YFSETQ. This CDR3 has 18 residues. CDR3 DNA: TGCGCCAGCAGCCAGGGACTAGCGGGATCTCCTCCCACAGATACGCAGTATTTT. This encodes CASSQGLAGSPPTDTQYF.

The rearrangement uses TRBV6-5 and TRBJ2-1; tentative D call: TRBD2 (6 bases). Germline V CDR1 and CDR2: MNHEY, SVGAGI. V was clipped by 2 bases and J by 5 bases, with 10 bases between them. CDR3 length equals 14 residues. As DNA, the CDR3 is TGTGCCAGCAGTTACAACCTAGCGAACAATGAGCAGTTCTTC. Translation gives CASSYNLANNEQFF.

DNA of the CDR3: TGTGCCAGCAGCTTAGCGACCAGTCATAACGTCCTGACTTTC. Protein sequence: CASSLATSHNVLTF. The rearrangement links TRBV7-9 to TRBJ2-6; no firm D call. CDR3 length equals 14 residues. V was trimmed by 0 bases and J by 10 bases, leaving 10 bases between them. The germline V gene encodes CDR1 SEHNR and CDR2 FQNEAQ (reference sequence).

Here the CDR3 DNA reads TGTGCCAGCAGCTTAACGCCGGGCGGCAGTGGCTACACCTTC. This translates into CASSLTPGGSGYTF. The rearrangement uses TRBV7-3 and TRBJ1-2; D unclear. Germline V gene data show CDR1 as SGHTA and CDR2 as FQGTGA. The CDR3 consists of 14 residues. V gave up 0 bases and J gave up 7 bases, with 12 bases separating them.

The chain recombines TRBV27 with TRBJ1-6; 8 bases are a match to TRBD1. Trimming cost V 5 bases and J 7 bases; bases outside gene matches: 4. The CDR3 covers 14 residues. CDR1 MNHEY and CDR2 SMNVEV come from the germline V gene (reference sequence). CDR3 amino acids: CASSLRQGNSPLHF. CDR3 nucleotides: TGTGCCAGCAGTCTCCGACAGGGGAATTCACCCCTCCACTTT.